The clone carrying this T cell receptor (beta chain) is medium-sized (0.01 to 0.1%). Its specificity is unknown. These data originate in a study of T cells in localized non-small cell lung cancer. Study-level findings and limits: The highest T cell clonality was in uninvolved adjacent lung, above tumor. Heterogeneity cannot be ruled out, as sequencing used one tumor region only.

Repertoires were generated with immunoSEQ multiplex PCR, while TCRdb's copy carries only in-frame clones and drops some. The sample lists 1,500 to 2,000 clones, 25% occurring once. The authors took atypia-free adjacent lung at least 2 cm from the tumor margin. This CDR3 contains 15 residues. Germline CDR1 is SGHNT and CDR2 is YENEEA. Trimming took 1 base from V and 2 from J; bases not matched to a gene: 2. The sample was normal lung tissue next to the tumor, taken before any cancer treatment. The chain uses TRBV11-3 and TRBJ2-7, with 10 bases that match TRBD2. This clonotype was obtained from an older female donor with stage III squamous cell lung carcinoma. In DNA, the CDR3 is TGTGCCAGCAGCTTAGTCAGCGGGAGGGCCTACGAGCAGTACTTC. Encoded protein: CASSLVSGRAYEQYF.